This passage covers 3 T cell receptor beta chains from one sample sequenced in a study of beta chain features in type 1 diabetes. What was sequenced were expressed TCRB transcripts, since all of the isolated RNA had been reverse transcribed. Libraries were prepared by immunoSEQ multiplex PCR; TCRdb keeps only in-frame clonotypes and omits some of them. The table shows roughly 340,000 clones, with around 13% occurring only once. Notes on the study in general: Across all four CD4+ subsets, people with type 1 diabetes showed modestly shorter TCRB CDR3s.

These receptors' targets are unknown. Sequenced input: naive CD4+ T cells from blood. The receptors come from a woman between 18 and 29 years old with type 1 diabetes.

The chain links TRBV2 to TRBJ2-2; no definite D call. The ends were cut back, 7 bases at V and 3 bases at J, with 9 bases in the middle. The V gene's germline CDR1 is SNHLY and CDR2 FYNNEI. CDR3 size: 13 residues. The CDR3 protein is CASTPRDTGELFF. CDR3 DNA sequence: TGTGCCAGCACCCCGCGTGACACCGGGGAGCTGTTTTTT.

This chain joins TRBV7-2 and TRBJ1-1, with D uncertain. CDR3 length: 15 residues. Germline V gene lookup returns CDR1 SGHTA and CDR2 FQGNSA. The V end was cut by 0 bases, the J end by 5 bases, with 13 bases between. CDR3 sequence: CASSLAAGSGTEAFF. CDR3 nucleotide sequence: TGTGCCAGCAGCTTAGCAGCCGGCAGCGGAACTGAAGCTTTCTTT.

J is TRBJ1-5 and V is TRBV28, with 9 bases that match TRBD1. Germline CDR1 MDHEN, CDR2 SYDVKM. Unmatched junction bases numbered 1, after V lost 6 bases and J lost 4 bases. The CDR3 contains 13 residues. CDR3 sequence (DNA): TGTGCCAGCAGGGGGACAGGGAATCAGCCCCAGCATTTT. Translated, it gives CASRGTGNQPQHF.